This is a list of T cell receptor beta chains from one sample in a study of cytomegalovirus exposure and HLA in healthy donors. Only in-frame clones appear in the TCRdb table, and some are missing; sequencing was by immunoSEQ multiplex PCR. The table lists some 190,000 clones, approximately 86% of them singletons. What was sequenced was PBMCs. The receptors come from a woman aged 18-30 years in good health and CMV-seronegative. Each CDR3 is given with its conserved first and last residue. Clone size is stated in some rows and not others, as once, few, many or a class when expanded.

cdr3_aa v_call clone_size j_call
CASSLVGQGARSFGYTF TRBV7-9 . TRBJ1-2
CASSYGGTEQYF TRBV6-5 . .
CASSARGQTVTFF TRBV7-2 few TRBJ1-1
CASSPLTSAYYEQYF TRBV18 once TRBJ2-7
CASRFGGGAKQFF TRBV12-2 . TRBJ2-1
CASKMSGSVTGELFF TRBV6-5 . TRBJ2-2
CASSREGQETQYF TRBV7-6 . TRBJ2-5
CASIRDRPNYGYTF TRBV2 once TRBJ1-2
CAVRRSGANVLTF TRBV19 . TRBJ2-6
CAWTTRTGGYEQYF TRBV30 . TRBJ2-7
CASSLVTGSSYEQYF TRBV7-6 . TRBJ2-7
CSVGGGQGYGYTF TRBV29-1 . TRBJ1-2
CASSDRDRMGNEQFF TRBV4-2 once TRBJ2-1
CASSHHGQSMNTEAFF TRBV4-1 . TRBJ1-1
CASSPDRGRGEKLFF TRBV19 . TRBJ1-4
CASSRQGNQPQHF TRBV2 . TRBJ1-5
CASSLDSGSSYNEQFF TRBV5-1 . TRBJ2-1
CASSTRQGLDPNYGYTF TRBV9 . TRBJ1-2
CASSFSFLVAYEQYF TRBV5-1 once TRBJ2-7
CASSYSGGDQPQHF TRBV5-1 . TRBJ1-5
CASPDRGAGGYTF TRBV6-4 once TRBJ1-2
CSFSDRGYYEQYF TRBV29-1 . TRBJ2-7
CATIQKWQYF TRBV28 . TRBJ2-7
CASSQTPRGEEKLFF TRBV5-1 . TRBJ1-4
CASYQLAGDNEQFF TRBV6-5 . TRBJ2-1
CASSENRAEQYF TRBV6-1 . .
CASSKDRVNSPLHF TRBV7-8 . TRBJ1-6
CASSIDPSIAGGLVQDTQYF TRBV19 . TRBJ2-3
CASSLNSGVADTQYF TRBV11-2 . TRBJ2-3
CASSEEEDRGSEAFF TRBV2 . TRBJ1-1
CASSPEFNEQFF TRBV18 . TRBJ2-1
CASSLGGSGNTIYF TRBV7-2 . TRBJ1-3
CASSPVGGSGNQPQHF TRBV18 . TRBJ1-5
CASNFQEGASGRNEQFF TRBV7-9 once TRBJ2-1
CASSVAGAEDTQYF TRBV5-1 . TRBJ2-3
CASSLSGQGFSHEQYF TRBV27 . TRBJ2-7
CAWSRGRETQYF TRBV30 . TRBJ2-5
CASSQERISGSGTGELFF TRBV4-3 . TRBJ2-2
CASSQRTGVAFF TRBV5-4 . TRBJ1-1
CASSLEAGMGETQYF TRBV7-6 . TRBJ2-5
CAWAGGAIYGYTF TRBV30 once TRBJ1-2
CASSGFGRGEQYF TRBV6-5 . TRBJ2-5
CASSINRLWLF TRBV6-6 . TRBJ2-2
CAWSVAGELFF TRBV30 . TRBJ2-2